This paragraph covers one T cell receptor beta chain sequence. Trimming took 5 bases from V and 5 from J; bases not matched to a gene: 10. Germline V lookup: CDR1 SGHNT, CDR2 YENEEA. CDR3 length: 16 residues. The data were obtained in a study of shared T cell receptors in the human thymus. The repertoire was sequenced with immunoSEQ multiplex PCR; TCRdb's copy has only in-frame clones and lacks some. The data contain hundreds of thousands of clones, 70% to 90% of them singletons. These data are also associated with another study on human thymus T cells. As that report states: Thymic and blood repertoires showed apparently biased V and J gene usage.

This receptor was taken from a boy less than two years old with a congenital heart defect. The sequenced sample was thymocytes. The chain is built from TRBV11-3 and TRBJ2-1; 9 nucleotides match TRBD1. CDR3 residues: CASSENRDRVDNEQFF. For the CDR3, the DNA is TGTGCCAGCAGCGAAAACCGGGACAGGGTAGACAATGAGCAGTTCTTC.